This TCR beta chain was captured in a study of immune reconstitution after stem cell transplant in scleroderma. Using its own MiXCR run on the RT-PCR reads, TCRdb lists one record per CDR3 protein. The sample includes about 1,600 distinct CDR3 sequences, roughly 8.1% of them seen just once. This CDR3 is 14 amino acids long. Per germline, CDR1 SGHDT and CDR2 YYEEEE. Between the trimmed V and J ends, which lost 5 bases and 3 bases, there was a span of 15 bases. The sequence was obtained from a male donor with systemic sclerosis. The specimen was taken before or after autologous hematopoietic stem cell transplantation (not recorded which). This chain connects TRBV5-6 to TRBJ2-7; no definite D call. The DNA of the CDR3 is TGTGCCAGCAGTTCCTCCCGGTCGAACTACGAGCAGTACTTC. Its protein is CASSSSRSNYEQYF.